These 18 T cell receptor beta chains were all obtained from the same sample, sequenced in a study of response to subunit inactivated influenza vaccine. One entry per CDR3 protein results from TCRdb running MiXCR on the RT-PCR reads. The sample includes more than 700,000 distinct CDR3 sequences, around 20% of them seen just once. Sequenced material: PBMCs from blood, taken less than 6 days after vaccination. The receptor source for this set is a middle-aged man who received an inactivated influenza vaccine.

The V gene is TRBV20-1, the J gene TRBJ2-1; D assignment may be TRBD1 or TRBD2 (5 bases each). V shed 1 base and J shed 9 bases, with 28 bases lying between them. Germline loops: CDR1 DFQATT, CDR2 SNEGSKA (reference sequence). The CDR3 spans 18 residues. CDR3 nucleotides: TGCAGTGCTAGAGTCCGGGGCACCGGGGCTCCACCTAGGGGTGAGCAGTTCTTC. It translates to CSARVRGTGAPPRGEQFF.

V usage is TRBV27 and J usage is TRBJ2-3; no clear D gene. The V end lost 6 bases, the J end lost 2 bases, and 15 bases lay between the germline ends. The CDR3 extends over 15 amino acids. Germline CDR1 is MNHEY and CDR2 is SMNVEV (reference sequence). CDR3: CASRKRNLPTDTQYF. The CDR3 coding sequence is TGTGCCAGCAGAAAAAGAAACCTACCCACAGATACGCAGTATTTT.

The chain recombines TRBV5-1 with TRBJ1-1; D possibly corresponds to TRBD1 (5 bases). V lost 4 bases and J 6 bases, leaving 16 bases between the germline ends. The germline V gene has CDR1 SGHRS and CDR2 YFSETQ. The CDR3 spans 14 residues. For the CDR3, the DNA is TGCGCCAGCAGCGGACGGGGGGAGGGAGCTGAAGCTTTCTTT. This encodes CASSGRGEGAEAFF.

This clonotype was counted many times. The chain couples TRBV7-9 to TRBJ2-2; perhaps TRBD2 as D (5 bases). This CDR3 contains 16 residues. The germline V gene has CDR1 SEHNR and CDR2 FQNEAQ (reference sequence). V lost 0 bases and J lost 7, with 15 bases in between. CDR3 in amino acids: CASSLARTSKDGELFF. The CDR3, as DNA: TGTGCCAGCAGCTTAGCCCGTACTAGTAAGGACGGGGAGCTGTTTTTT.

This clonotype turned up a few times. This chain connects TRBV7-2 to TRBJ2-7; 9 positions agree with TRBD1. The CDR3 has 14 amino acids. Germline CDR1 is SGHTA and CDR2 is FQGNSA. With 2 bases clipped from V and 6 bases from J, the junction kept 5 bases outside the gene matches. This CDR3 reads CASSLIGQGTEQYF. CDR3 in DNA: TGTGCCAGCAGCTTAATTGGACAGGGGACCGAGCAGTACTTC.

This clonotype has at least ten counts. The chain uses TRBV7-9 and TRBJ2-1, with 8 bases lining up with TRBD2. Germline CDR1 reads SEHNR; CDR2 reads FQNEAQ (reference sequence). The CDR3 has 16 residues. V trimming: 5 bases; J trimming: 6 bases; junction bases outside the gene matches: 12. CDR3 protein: CASSPPSAGGGNEQFF. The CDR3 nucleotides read TGTGCCAGCAGCCCGCCGTCCGCGGGAGGTGGCAATGAGCAGTTCTTC.

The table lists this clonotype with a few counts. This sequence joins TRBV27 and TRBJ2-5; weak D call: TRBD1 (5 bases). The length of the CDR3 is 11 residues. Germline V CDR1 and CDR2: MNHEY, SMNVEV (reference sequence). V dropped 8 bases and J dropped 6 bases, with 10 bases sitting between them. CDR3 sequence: CASRQGKTQYF. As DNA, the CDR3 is TGTGCCAGCCGCCAGGGAAAGACCCAGTACTTC.

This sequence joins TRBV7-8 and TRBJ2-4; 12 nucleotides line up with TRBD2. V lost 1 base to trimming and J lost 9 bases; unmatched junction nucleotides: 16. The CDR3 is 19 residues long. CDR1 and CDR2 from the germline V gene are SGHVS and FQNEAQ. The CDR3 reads CASSLVGSETSGRLSIQYF. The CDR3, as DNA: TGTGCCAGCAGCTTAGTAGGCTCAGAGACTAGCGGGAGATTGAGCATTCAGTACTTC.

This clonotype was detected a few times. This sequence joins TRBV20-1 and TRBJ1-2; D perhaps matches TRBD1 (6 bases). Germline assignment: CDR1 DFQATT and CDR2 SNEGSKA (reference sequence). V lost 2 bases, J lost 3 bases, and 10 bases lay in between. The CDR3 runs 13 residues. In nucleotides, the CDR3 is TGCAGTGCTAGACCACAGGGAGACTATGGCTACACCTTC. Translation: CSARPQGDYGYTF.

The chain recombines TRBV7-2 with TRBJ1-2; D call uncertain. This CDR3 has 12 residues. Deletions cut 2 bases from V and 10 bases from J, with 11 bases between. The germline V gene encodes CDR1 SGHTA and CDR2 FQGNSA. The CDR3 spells CASSLTGADYTF. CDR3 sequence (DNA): TGTGCCAGCAGCTTAACGGGAGCCGACTACACCTTC.

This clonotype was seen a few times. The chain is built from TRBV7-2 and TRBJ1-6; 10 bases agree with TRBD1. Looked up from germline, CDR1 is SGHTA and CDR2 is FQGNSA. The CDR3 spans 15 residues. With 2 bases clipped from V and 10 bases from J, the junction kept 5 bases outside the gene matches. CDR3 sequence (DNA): TGTGCCAGCAGCTTATTGACAGGGGGCTGGTCACCCCTCCACTTT. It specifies CASSLLTGGWSPLHF.

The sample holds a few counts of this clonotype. The CDR3 sequence: CASSQGQNSGNTIYF. The DNA of the CDR3 is TGCGCCAGCAGCCAAGGCCAGAACTCTGGAAACACCATATATTTT. This chain joins TRBV4-3 and TRBJ1-3; the D is unclear. Germline V gene data show CDR1 as LGHNA and CDR2 as YSLEER. The CDR3 contains 15 residues. Trimming removed 1 base at V and 0 bases at J, with 7 bases between.

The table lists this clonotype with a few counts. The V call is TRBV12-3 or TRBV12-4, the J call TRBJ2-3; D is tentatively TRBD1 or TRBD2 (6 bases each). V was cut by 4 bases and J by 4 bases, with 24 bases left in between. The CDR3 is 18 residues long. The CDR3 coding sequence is TGTGCCAGCAGTTCCAGGACCCGAGGGGGGCCTCTCTCAGATACGCAGTATTTT. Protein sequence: CASSSRTRGGPLSDTQYF.

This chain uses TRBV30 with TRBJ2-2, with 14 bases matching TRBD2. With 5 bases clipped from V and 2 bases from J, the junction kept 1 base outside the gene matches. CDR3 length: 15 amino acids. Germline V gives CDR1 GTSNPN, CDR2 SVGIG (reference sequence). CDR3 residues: CAWGLAGGNTGELFF. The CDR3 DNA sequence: TGTGCCTGGGGACTAGCGGGGGGAAACACCGGGGAGCTGTTTTTT.

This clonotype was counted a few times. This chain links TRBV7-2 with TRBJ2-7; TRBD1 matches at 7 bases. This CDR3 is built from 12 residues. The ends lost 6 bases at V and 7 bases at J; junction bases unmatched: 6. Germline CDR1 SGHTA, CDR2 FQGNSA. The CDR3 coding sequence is TGTGCCAGCAGTACTCAGGGGGTTGAGCAGTACTTC. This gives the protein CASSTQGVEQYF.

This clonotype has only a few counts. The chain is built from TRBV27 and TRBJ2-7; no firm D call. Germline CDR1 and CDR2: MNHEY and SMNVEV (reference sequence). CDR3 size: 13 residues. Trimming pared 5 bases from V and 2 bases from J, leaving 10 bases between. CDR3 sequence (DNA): TGTGCCAGCAGTCGAATCCCCGCCTACGAGCAGTACTTC. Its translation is CASSRIPAYEQYF.

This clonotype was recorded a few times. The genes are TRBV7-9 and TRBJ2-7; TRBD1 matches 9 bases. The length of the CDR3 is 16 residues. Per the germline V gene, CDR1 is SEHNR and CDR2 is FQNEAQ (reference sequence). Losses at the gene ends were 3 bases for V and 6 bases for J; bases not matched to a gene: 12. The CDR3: CASSFPTGQGSTEQYF. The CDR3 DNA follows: TGTGCCAGCAGCTTCCCGACGGGACAGGGATCGACCGAGCAGTACTTC.

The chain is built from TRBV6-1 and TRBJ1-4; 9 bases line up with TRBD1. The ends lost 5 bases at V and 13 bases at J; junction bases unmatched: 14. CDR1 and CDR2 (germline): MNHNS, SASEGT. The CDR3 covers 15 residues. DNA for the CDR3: TGTGCCAGCAGTCGAGAGGGGGGGACAGGGATCGCACTGTTTTTT. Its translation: CASSREGGTGIALFF.